This TCR beta chain is drawn from a study of blood T cells in healthy people across ages. Whole-study results and caveats: No conclusive comparison of naive versus antigen-experienced cells was possible with unsorted PBMCs. It was the long-lived donors that had more naive CD4+ cells and higher diversity than aged donors. Across samples, TCR beta diversity tracked strongly with naive T cell percentage.

Germline lookup yields CDR1 SGHTA and CDR2 FQGNSA. The CDR3 loop spans 14 amino acids. Germline trimming cut 7 bases from V and 2 bases from J; bases unmatched to any gene: 5. Together with a sample-barcoded 5' primer, a J-beta primer mix was included in a second PCR lasting about 6 to 11 cycles. The yield of each sample was at least 2.5 million CDR3-containing paired-end reads. MiXCR was run by TCRdb on the 5' RACE reads, yielding one entry per CDR3 protein. The repertoire holds just under 750,000 distinct CDR3 sequences, with about 24% as singletons. Concerning this clonotype itself: The antigen is undetermined.

The receptor was isolated from a man aged 70-80 years in good health. Sequencing was done on a sample of blood. The chain links TRBV7-2 to TRBJ2-1, with TRBD2 identical over 7 bases. As DNA, the CDR3 is TGTGCCAGCACCAAGCGGGGTACCTACAATGAGCAGTTCTTC. It encodes CASTKRGTYNEQFF.